Following are 32 T cell receptor beta chains from one sample sequenced in a study of CD8 T cells in ankylosing spondylitis. MiXCR, applied by TCRdb to the 5' RACE reads, yields one record per CDR3 protein. The sample gives under 450,000 distinct CDR3 sequences, roughly 22% of which show up once; around 13% is in the top ten. The sequencing sample was made of blood, either unsorted or a sorted T cell fraction (not recorded which). These TCRs come from a male donor with ankylosing spondylitis or in good health (not recorded which).

This clonotype was detected only a few times. V is TRBV20-1 and J is TRBJ2-1; D gene ambiguous. The CDR3 sequence is 15 residues long. Germline V gene data show CDR1 as DFQATT and CDR2 as SNEGSKA (reference sequence). V was shortened by 0 bases and J by 9 bases, with 18 bases between the two germline ends. CDR3 sequence reads: CSARETVGIYREQFF. DNA for the CDR3: TGCAGTGCTAGAGAAACTGTTGGAATTTATCGTGAGCAGTTCTTC.

This clonotype was detected a few times. In nucleotides, the CDR3 is TGCAGTGCTCCGACTGGGCTAGCGGGTTCCTACAATGAGCAGTTCTTC. Protein: CSAPTGLAGSYNEQFF. The chain recombines TRBV20-1 with TRBJ2-1, with 8 bases identical to TRBD2. V lost 5 bases, J lost 1 base, and 10 bases stayed unmatched. Germline assignment: CDR1 DFQATT and CDR2 SNEGSKA (reference sequence). The CDR3 extends over 16 amino acids.

The chain joins TRBV9 to TRBJ2-7; unclear D gene. Trimming left V 0 bases short and J 2 bases short, with 12 bases between. CDR1 and CDR2 (germline): SGDLS, YYNGEE. This CDR3 has 15 residues. Written as DNA, the CDR3 is TGTGCCAGCAGCGTAGGGGCAGGCTCTACCTACGAGCAGTACTTC. It codes for CASSVGAGSTYEQYF.

The chain couples TRBV20-1 to TRBJ2-2; perhaps TRBD2 as D (5 bases). V lost 3 bases and J lost 0, with 8 bases in between. This CDR3 has 14 residues. The germline V gene encodes CDR1 DFQATT and CDR2 SNEGSKA (reference sequence). The CDR3 loop is CSARDSSNTGELFF. The CDR3 coding sequence is TGCAGTGCTAGGGACTCTTCGAACACCGGGGAGCTGTTTTTT.

This chain connects TRBV7-6 to TRBJ2-1, with 7 bases matching TRBD1. Trimming cost V 5 bases and J 5 bases; bases outside gene matches: 12. CDR1 is SGHVS and CDR2 is FNYEAQ in the germline V gene. The CDR3 sequence is 16 residues long. The DNA for the CDR3 is TGTGCCAGCAGCCCGAGACAGGGTCTTTGGGACAATGAGCAGTTCTTC. It yields the protein CASSPRQGLWDNEQFF.

J is TRBJ2-1 and V is TRBV6-2 or TRBV6-3; 9 bases line up with TRBD2. Germline V lookup: CDR1 MNHEY, CDR2 SVGEGT. This CDR3 is 15 amino acids long. V dropped 6 bases and J dropped 2; count of bases not matched to a gene: 5. The chain's CDR3 is CASSSRLAAYNEQFF. For the CDR3, the DNA is TGTGCCAGCAGCTCGCGACTAGCGGCCTACAATGAGCAGTTCTTC.

The chain recombines TRBV3-1 with TRBJ2-1, with 8 bases aligning to TRBD2. This CDR3 region has 17 residues. The V and J ends lost 1 base and 9 bases, in that order; junction bases with no gene match: 14. CDR1 LGHDT and CDR2 YNNKEL come from the germline V gene (reference sequence). The DNA of the CDR3 is TGTGCCAGCAGCCAAGTCGGGGGGGAGACTAGCTACGGTGAGCAGTTCTTC. This sequence encodes CASSQVGGETSYGEQFF.

In this sample, this clonotype turned up a few times. The chain combines TRBV4-1 with TRBJ2-7; D possibly corresponds to TRBD2 (7 bases). The ends were cut back, 4 bases at V and 6 bases at J, with 16 bases in the middle. Germline V gene data show CDR1 as MGHRA and CDR2 as YSYEKL. This CDR3 contains 14 residues. DNA of the CDR3: TGCGCCAGCAGCCGCACCTCCCGGGGGGCCGAGCAGTACTTC. It yields the protein CASSRTSRGAEQYF.

This clonotype was detected only a few times. The genes are TRBV10-2 and TRBJ1-3; D is undetermined. V lost 0 bases to trimming and J lost 7 bases, with 7 bases between them. The V gene's germline CDR1 is WSHSY and CDR2 SAAADI. The CDR3 is 13 amino acids. The DNA for the CDR3 is TGCGCCAGCAGTGAGTCGTCGGCGAACACCATATATTTT. Protein: CASSESSANTIYF.

CDR3 in amino acids: CSAPPLLAGRTDTQYF. DNA of the CDR3: TGCAGTGCTCCGCCCCTCCTAGCGGGGCGCACAGATACGCAGTATTTT. This sequence joins TRBV20-1 and TRBJ2-3; 9 bases are shared with TRBD2. CDR3 size: 16 residues. The junction had 10 bases not matched to a gene; V was cut back by 5 bases and J by 1 base. Germline V gene lookup returns CDR1 DFQATT and CDR2 SNEGSKA (reference sequence).

The chain combines TRBV10-1 with TRBJ2-5; 8 positions match TRBD1. The germline V gene has CDR1 WNHNN and CDR2 SYGVQD (reference sequence). There are 14 residues in the CDR3. Unmatched junction bases numbered 10, after V lost 6 bases and J lost 7 bases. CDR3 coding DNA: TGCGCCAGCAGCACATCGGACAGGGTCGGGACCCAGTACTTC. This translates into CASSTSDRVGTQYF.

The rearrangement joins TRBV6-1 to TRBJ1-5, with 7 positions matching TRBD1. The CDR3 contains 16 residues. After removal of 5 bases from V and 3 bases from J, the junction contained 10 bases not matched to a gene. Germline V gene sequence: CDR1 MNHNS, CDR2 SASEGT. In DNA form, the CDR3 reads TGTGCCAGCAGTCTCGTCGACAGGGCCGTCAATCAGCCCCAGCATTTT. Amino acids: CASSLVDRAVNQPQHF.

This clonotype was observed a few times. The V call is TRBV6-5, the J call TRBJ2-5; D may correspond to TRBD1 or TRBD2 (6 bases each). CDR1 is MNHEY and CDR2 is SVGAGI in the germline V gene. Trimming left V 0 bases short and J 7 bases short, with 15 bases between. The CDR3 covers 15 residues. The DNA for the CDR3 is TGTGCCAGCAGTTACTCGACGGGGGCCCAGGGGACCCAGTACTTC. Protein sequence: CASSYSTGAQGTQYF.

This chain uses TRBV12-3 or TRBV12-4 with TRBJ1-4; no clear D gene. The V gene lost 3 bases and the J gene lost 2 bases, with 7 bases spanning the gap. The length of the CDR3 is 14 residues. The CDR3 loop reads CASSLGDTNEKLFF. In nucleotides, the CDR3 is TGTGCCAGCAGTTTGGGAGATACTAATGAAAAACTGTTTTTT.

This chain connects TRBV9 to TRBJ1-5; D not resolved. In germline, CDR1 is SGDLS, CDR2 YYNGEE. CDR3 length: 14 amino acids. V gave up 3 bases and J gave up 4 bases, with 11 bases separating them. CDR3 sequence reads: CASSAEAGNQPQHF. CDR3 nucleotides: TGTGCCAGCAGCGCCGAGGCGGGAAATCAGCCCCAGCATTTT.

This clonotype was seen a handful of times. The chain couples TRBV20-1 to TRBJ2-3; 10 nucleotides align to TRBD1. Germline values: CDR1 DFQATT, CDR2 SNEGSKA (reference sequence). The J segment lost 2 bases and the V segment lost 6 bases, leaving 14 bases of the junction unmatched. The CDR3 has 17 residues. CDR3 residues: CSAPGQGVENPTDTQYF. The CDR3 coding sequence is TGCAGTGCCCCAGGACAGGGGGTTGAAAATCCCACAGATACGCAGTATTTT.

The chain combines TRBV29-1 with TRBJ2-1; 9 positions match TRBD2. This CDR3 is built from 13 residues. Unmatched junction bases numbered 7, after V lost 4 bases and J lost 9 bases. Germline lookup yields CDR1 SQVTM and CDR2 ANQGSEA. For the CDR3, the DNA is TGCAGCGTTGTGGGCGGGGGGGCCGCTGAGCAGTTCTTC. This encodes CSVVGGGAAEQFF.

This clonotype has a handful of counts. The chain uses TRBV4-1 and TRBJ1-1; D gene uncertain. This CDR3 region has 12 residues. The V and J ends lost 1 base and 4 bases respectively, with 4 bases between them. The germline V gene has CDR1 MGHRA and CDR2 YSYEKL. This chain's CDR3 is CASSQVGTEAFF. As DNA, the CDR3 is TGCGCCAGCAGCCAAGTCGGCACTGAAGCTTTCTTT.

This clonotype was observed a handful of times. This rearrangement joins TRBV12-3 or TRBV12-4 to TRBJ1-2, with TRBD1 identical over 8 bases. This CDR3 comprises 12 residues. Losses at the gene ends were 6 bases for V and 7 bases for J; bases not matched to a gene: 4. The CDR3 nucleotides read TGTGCCAGCAGGGACAGGGATACTGGCTACACCTTC. Amino acid sequence: CASRDRDTGYTF.

This clonotype came up a few times. J is TRBJ1-4 and V is TRBV21-1; TRBD1, the table's D call, was not compared with the DNA. TRBV21-1 is a pseudogene. There are 19 residues in the CDR3. CDR3 region: CASSENRDRGRETNEKLFF. CDR3 nucleotide sequence: TGTGCCAGCAGCGAAAACCGGGACAGGGGGCGCGAAACTAATGAAAAACTGTTTTTT.

The DNA of the CDR3 is TGTGCCAGCAGTTACTTCGGGATTCACACCGGGGAGCTGTTTTTT. Its translation: CASSYFGIHTGELFF. The chain joins TRBV6-5 to TRBJ2-2, with D perhaps TRBD2 (5 bases). The CDR3 length is 15 residues. From germline, CDR1 is MNHEY and CDR2 SVGAGI. The V end lost 1 base, the J end lost 3 bases, and 9 bases lay between the germline ends.

This chain uses TRBV14 with TRBJ2-6, with D perhaps TRBD2 (6 bases). The CDR3 has 23 amino acids. Germline CDR1 reads SGHDN; CDR2 reads FVKESK. Trimming took 1 base from V and 0 from J, leaving 28 bases between them. CDR3 residues: CASSQGVRGASEYRVSGANVLTF. Here the CDR3 DNA reads TGTGCCAGCAGCCAAGGTGTTCGCGGGGCAAGTGAATATCGGGTCTCTGGGGCCAACGTCCTGACTTTC.

This clonotype was counted a few times. The chain combines TRBV4-1 with TRBJ2-3; maybe TRBD1 (5 bases). The CDR3 runs to 16 residues. V lost 1 base, J lost 0 bases, and 11 bases lay in between. In germline, CDR1 is MGHRA, CDR2 YSYEKL. CDR3 bases: TGCGCCAGCAGCCAAGCGACAGACCTTAGCACAGATACGCAGTATTTT. It encodes CASSQATDLSTDTQYF.

This clonotype came up a few times. The CDR3 protein is CASGESSYNEQFF. The CDR3 DNA is TGTGCCAGTGGAGAGAGCTCCTACAATGAGCAGTTCTTC. The rearrangement uses TRBV27 and TRBJ2-1; no clear D. CDR1 is MNHEY and CDR2 is SMNVEV in the germline V gene (reference sequence). The CDR3 extends over 13 amino acids. Trimming shortened V by 9 bases and J by 0 bases, and 9 bases separated the two germline ends.

The CDR3 is CSVEAGTGLLYNEQFF. The CDR3, as DNA: TGCAGCGTTGAAGCTGGGACAGGGCTCCTTTACAATGAGCAGTTCTTC. This chain uses TRBV29-1 with TRBJ2-1; 9 bases agree with TRBD1. Losses at the gene ends were 1 base for V and 4 bases for J; bases not matched to a gene: 8. Germline CDR1 SQVTM, CDR2 ANQGSEA. CDR3 length: 16 residues.

The chain carries TRBV5-1 and TRBJ2-7; D not resolved. The germline gives CDR1 SGHRS, CDR2 YFSETQ. The CDR3 extends over 16 amino acids. V lost 4 bases to trimming and J lost 4 bases, with 21 bases between them. The CDR3 loop reads CASSPLSAGPPYEQYF. CDR3 bases: TGCGCCAGCAGCCCATTGAGCGCAGGCCCCCCATACGAGCAGTACTTC.

The chain couples TRBV12-3 or TRBV12-4 to TRBJ2-7; D tentatively fits TRBD1 or TRBD2 (5 bases each). This CDR3 has 15 residues. V was trimmed by 4 bases and J by 2 bases, leaving 15 bases between them. The CDR3 DNA sequence: TGTGCCAGCAGTTCCGAGTGGGACGGGGCCTACGAGCAGTACTTC. It codes for CASSSEWDGAYEQYF.

CDR3: CASRPGLGGNVQYF. As DNA, the CDR3 is TGTGCCAGCAGGCCGGGACTCGGCGGGAACGTTCAGTACTTC. The J gene is TRBJ2-4, the V gene TRBV6-1, with D possibly TRBD2 on 6 matching bases. Germline CDR1 reads MNHNS; CDR2 reads SASEGT. The V and J ends lost 6 bases and 11 bases respectively, with 20 bases between them. The CDR3 spans 14 residues.

This clonotype was detected only a few times. The V gene is TRBV27, the J gene TRBJ2-7; possibly TRBD1 for D (7 bases). CDR3 length: 16 amino acids. V shed 4 bases and J shed 6 bases, with 22 bases lying between them. The germline gives CDR1 MNHEY, CDR2 SMNVEV (reference sequence). The CDR3 spells CASSSLRAGGLIEQYF. In DNA, the CDR3 is TGTGCCAGCAGTTCCCTGAGGGCAGGGGGGCTGATCGAGCAGTACTTC.

This clonotype has more than one count but fewer than ten. The rearrangement links TRBV6-5 to TRBJ2-7; 10 positions agree with TRBD2. The V gene's germline CDR1 is MNHEY and CDR2 SVGAGI. The CDR3 loop spans 18 amino acids. V was pared by 0 bases and J by 2 bases, with 10 bases of the junction left unmatched. The CDR3 sequence: CASSYSSPSSGGPYEQYF. The CDR3 DNA reads TGTGCCAGCAGTTACTCTTCGCCGAGTAGCGGGGGGCCCTACGAGCAGTACTTC.

The gene calls are TRBV7-2 and TRBJ2-1; D is possibly TRBD2 (5 bases). Trimming took off 1 base at V and 5 bases at J, with 9 bases between the two ends. This CDR3 has 14 residues. Germline lookup yields CDR1 SGHTA and CDR2 FQGNSA. The CDR3 loop is CASSLDGNNNEQFF. Here the CDR3 DNA reads TGTGCCAGCAGCTTAGACGGGAATAACAATGAGCAGTTCTTC.

The chain uses TRBV3-1 and TRBJ2-3; TRBD1 agrees at 7 bases. Germline CDR1 LGHDT, CDR2 YNNKEL (reference sequence). With V trimmed by 0 bases and J by 4 bases, 1 base remained unmatched. The CDR3 runs 14 residues. Here the CDR3 DNA reads TGTGCCAGCAGCCAAGAAGGGGGCGCAGATACGCAGTATTTT. Translation gives CASSQEGGADTQYF.